This TCR beta chain was identified in a study of blood T cell repertoires in COVID-19. Turning to the study itself: Spain, Italy and the United States supplied samples that represented acute and convalescent COVID-19.

What the recovered Cohort 3 donors had was two negative PCRs, clearance, or symptom resolution. Per the original data handling: Amplification from reference gene primers served as the basis for estimated nucleated cell counts. The data were produced by immunoSEQ multiplex PCR, yet TCRdb's version contains in-frame clones alone and is incomplete. V, J and clone size are taken as reported in that table, and D and trimming were inferred from the DNA itself. The sample gives 200,000 to 250,000 clones, about four fifths of which show up once; approximately 7.3% is in the top ten. CDR3 size: 13 residues. Trimming removed 5 bases from V and 0 bases from J, with 7 bases in between. Germline CDR1 and CDR2: MDHEN and SYDVKM.

V and J are TRBV28 and TRBJ1-1, with unresolved D. The TCR sequence derives from a woman aged 40 to 55 who had recovered from COVID-19. Sequenced material: PBMCs or T cells enriched from blood (not recorded which). Here the CDR3 reads CASSEAMNTEAFF. CDR3 DNA: TGTGCCAGCAGTGAGGCTATGAACACTGAAGCTTTCTTT.